The present T cell receptor beta chain was sequenced within a study of identical twins. Study conclusions and caveats: An excess of low generation probability was shown by twin-shared out-of-frame alpha sequences. Abundant cord blood beta clonotypes carried fewer insertions; memory repertoires showed none. Zero-insertion analyses were open to partial confounding by invariant MAIT and iNKT cells.

V trimming: 4 bases; J trimming: 0 bases; junction bases outside the gene matches: 13. Germline CDR1 is SGHDN and CDR2 is FVKESK. The CDR3 sequence is 19 residues long. To note about this clonotype: Its antigen is still unknown.

Template switching added a universal primer site; cDNA carried unique molecular identifiers. TCRdb analysed the 5' RACE reads with MiXCR anew, one entry per CDR3 protein. The repertoire holds 450,000 or so distinct CDR3 sequences, with more than 13% as singletons. This sample was also put to use in a study of yellow fever vaccine responses in identical twins.

Material for sequencing was CD4+ T cells sorted from blood. This sequence joins TRBV14 and TRBJ2-3; 10 bases are shared with TRBD2. This clonotype originated in a woman aged 18 to 35 in good health. The chain's CDR3 is CASSPLLALAGESTDTQYF. The CDR3 coding sequence is TGTGCCAGCAGCCCACTTTTGGCCCTAGCGGGGGAAAGCACAGATACGCAGTATTTT.